The T cell receptor (beta chain) described here comes from a study of blood T cells in healthy people across ages. About the research overall: Using template switching, researchers captured about one barcoded beta molecule for each two T cells. Overall study findings and caveats: A roughly linear fall in TCR beta diversity per million T cells was seen with increasing age.

A second PCR, run for about 7 to 12 cycles, used a sample-barcoded 5' primer plus a J-beta primer mix. TCRdb used MiXCR to reprocess the 5' RACE reads, holding one entry per CDR3 protein. The sample records hundreds of thousands of distinct CDR3 sequences, around 43% being singletons. With respect to this clonotype: What it binds is unknown.

Sequencing used blood. This receptor was identified in a man in his fifties or sixties in good health.

The CDR3 is CASSADGPSYNEQFF. CDR3 nucleotide sequence: TGTGCCAGCAGCGCCGACGGGCCCTCCTACAATGAGCAGTTCTTC. V gene TRBV11-3 combines with J gene TRBJ2-1; D ambiguous. The CDR3 loop spans 15 amino acids. The germline V gene encodes CDR1 SGHNT and CDR2 YENEEA. V was trimmed by 5 bases and J by 0 bases, leaving 11 bases between them.